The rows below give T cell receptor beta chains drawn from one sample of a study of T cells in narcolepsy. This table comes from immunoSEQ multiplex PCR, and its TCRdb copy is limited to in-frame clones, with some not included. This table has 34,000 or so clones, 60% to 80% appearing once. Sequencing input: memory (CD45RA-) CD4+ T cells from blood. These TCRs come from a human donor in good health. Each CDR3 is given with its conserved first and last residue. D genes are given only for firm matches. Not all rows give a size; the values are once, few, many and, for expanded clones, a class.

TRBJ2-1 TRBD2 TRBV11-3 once TGTGCCAGCAGCTTAGAACTAGCGGGAGGCACCTACAATGAGCAGTTCTTC CASSLELAGGTYNEQFF
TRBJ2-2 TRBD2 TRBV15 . TGTGCCACCAGCAAAGAACTAGCGGGGAACACCGGGGAGCTGTTTTTT CATSKELAGNTGELFF
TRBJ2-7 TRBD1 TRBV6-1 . TGTGCCAGCACAAAGGCAGGGGGCGACGAGCAGTACTTC CASTKAGGDEQYF
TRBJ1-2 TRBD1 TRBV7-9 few TGTGCCAGCAGCCCCCGACAGGGCGGCTATGGCTACACCTTC CASSPRQGGYGYTF
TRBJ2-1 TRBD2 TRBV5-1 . TGCGCCAGCAGCCCATGGACTAGCGGGAGGAATGAGCAGTTCTTC CASSPWTSGRNEQFF
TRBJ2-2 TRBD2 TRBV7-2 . TGTGCCTCCAGCGGGAGCCAGATCGGGGAGCTGTTTTTT CASSGSQIGELFF
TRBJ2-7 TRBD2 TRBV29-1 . TGCAGCGTGGCTAGCGGGAGTGTCGGCGAGCAGTACTTC CSVASGSVGEQYF
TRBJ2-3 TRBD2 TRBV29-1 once TGCAGCGTTGAAGATCGGGGGGAGACTTCGCATAGGTTAGATACGCAGTATTTT CSVEDRGETSHRLDTQYF
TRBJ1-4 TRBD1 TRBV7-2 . TGTGCCAGCAGCTTATTAGGTTTCGGGGACAGGAGTAATGAAAAACTGTTTTTT CASSLLGFGDRSNEKLFF
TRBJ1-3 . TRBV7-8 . TGTGCCAGCAGCTTAGGGGCCGGCGCTGTCATATATTTT CASSLGAGAVIYF
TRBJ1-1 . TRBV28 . TGTGCCAGCATCACAGGGCCGATGAACACTGAAGCTTTCTTT CASITGPMNTEAFF
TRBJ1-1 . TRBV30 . TGTGCCTGGAGAGAGGGGGGGAACACTGAAGCTTTCTTT CAWREGGNTEAFF
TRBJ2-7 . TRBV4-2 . TGTGCCAGCAGCCAAGAGGCAGGGTTCTACGAGCAGTACTTC CASSQEAGFYEQYF
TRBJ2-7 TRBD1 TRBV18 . TGTGCCAGCTCACCTATAGGGGGCCAGGTTTACGAGCAGTACTTC CASSPIGGQVYEQYF
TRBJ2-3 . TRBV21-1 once TGTGCCAGCAGCAATTCAGCAGCGGGAGCATTCTATTGTACGCAGTATTTT CASSNSAAGAFYCTQYF
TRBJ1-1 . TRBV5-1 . TGCGCCAGCAGCCCAGGAGGTTACACTGAAGCTTTCTTT CASSPGGYTEAFF
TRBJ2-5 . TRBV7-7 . TGTGCCAGCAGCTTCACAGGGTCAGGCGAAGAGACCCAGTACTTC CASSFTGSGEETQYF